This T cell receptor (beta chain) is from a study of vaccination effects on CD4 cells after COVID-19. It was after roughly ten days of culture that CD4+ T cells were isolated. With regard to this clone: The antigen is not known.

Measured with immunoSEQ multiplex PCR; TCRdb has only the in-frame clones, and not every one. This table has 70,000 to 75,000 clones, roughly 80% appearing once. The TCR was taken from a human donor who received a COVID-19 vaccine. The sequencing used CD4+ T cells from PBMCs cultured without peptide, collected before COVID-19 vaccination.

The CDR3 DNA follows: TGTGCCAGCAGTTTGTTAGCGGGCAATGAGCAGTTCTTC. It yields the protein CASSLLAGNEQFF. The chain carries TRBV12-3 or TRBV12-4 and TRBJ2-1, with 7 bases fitting TRBD2. The CDR3 covers 13 residues. J lost 6 bases, V lost 3 bases, and 2 bases had no gene match.